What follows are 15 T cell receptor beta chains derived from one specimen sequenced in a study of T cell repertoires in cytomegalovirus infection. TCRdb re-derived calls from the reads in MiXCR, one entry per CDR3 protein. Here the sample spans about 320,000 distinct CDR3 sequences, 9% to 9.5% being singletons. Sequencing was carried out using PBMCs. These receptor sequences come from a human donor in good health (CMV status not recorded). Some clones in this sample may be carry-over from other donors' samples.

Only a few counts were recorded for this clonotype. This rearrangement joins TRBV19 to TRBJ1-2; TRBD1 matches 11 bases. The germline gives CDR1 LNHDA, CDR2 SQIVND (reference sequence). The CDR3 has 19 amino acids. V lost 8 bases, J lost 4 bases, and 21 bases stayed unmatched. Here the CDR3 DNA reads TGTGCCAGTGGACAACCGTGGACAGGGGGCTTCCCACCTCTCTATGGCTACACCTTC. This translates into CASGQPWTGGFPPLYGYTF.

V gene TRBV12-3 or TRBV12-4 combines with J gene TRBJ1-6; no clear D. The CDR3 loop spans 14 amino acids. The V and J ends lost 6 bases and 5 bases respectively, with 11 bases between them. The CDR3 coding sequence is TGTGCCAGCAGCCGGACTCAAAATAATTCACCCCTCCACTTT. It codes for CASSRTQNNSPLHF.

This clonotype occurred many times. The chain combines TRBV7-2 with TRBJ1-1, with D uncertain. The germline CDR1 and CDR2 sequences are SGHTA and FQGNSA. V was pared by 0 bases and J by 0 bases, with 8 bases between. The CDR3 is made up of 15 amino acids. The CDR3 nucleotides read TGTGCCAGCAGCTTAGCGGTACAGATGAACACTGAAGCTTTCTTT. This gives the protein CASSLAVQMNTEAFF.

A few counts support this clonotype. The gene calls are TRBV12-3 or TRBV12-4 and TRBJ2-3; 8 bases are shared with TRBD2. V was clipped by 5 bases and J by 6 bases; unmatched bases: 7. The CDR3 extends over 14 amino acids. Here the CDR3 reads CASSRGTRPDTQYF. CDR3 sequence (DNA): TGTGCCAGCAGTCGAGGGACTAGACCCGATACGCAGTATTTT.

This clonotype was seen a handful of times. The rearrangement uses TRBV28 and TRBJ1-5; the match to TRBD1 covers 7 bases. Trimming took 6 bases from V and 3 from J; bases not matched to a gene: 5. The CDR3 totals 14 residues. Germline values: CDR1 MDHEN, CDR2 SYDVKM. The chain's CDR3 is CASRSQGVNQPQHF. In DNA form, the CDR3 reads TGTGCCAGCAGGTCCCAGGGGGTCAATCAGCCCCAGCATTTT.

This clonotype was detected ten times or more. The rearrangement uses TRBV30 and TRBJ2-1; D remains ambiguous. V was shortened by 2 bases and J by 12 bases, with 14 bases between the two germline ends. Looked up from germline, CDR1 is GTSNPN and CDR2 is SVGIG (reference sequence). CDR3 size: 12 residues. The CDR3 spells CAWSSREVGQFF. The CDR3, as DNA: TGTGCCTGGAGTTCCCGAGAGGTAGGGCAGTTCTTC.

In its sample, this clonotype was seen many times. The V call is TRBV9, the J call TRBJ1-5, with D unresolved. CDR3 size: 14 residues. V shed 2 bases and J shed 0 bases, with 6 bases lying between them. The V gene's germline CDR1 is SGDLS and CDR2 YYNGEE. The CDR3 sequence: CASSVGNSNQPQHF. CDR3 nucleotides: TGTGCCAGCAGCGTCGGGAATAGCAATCAGCCCCAGCATTTT.

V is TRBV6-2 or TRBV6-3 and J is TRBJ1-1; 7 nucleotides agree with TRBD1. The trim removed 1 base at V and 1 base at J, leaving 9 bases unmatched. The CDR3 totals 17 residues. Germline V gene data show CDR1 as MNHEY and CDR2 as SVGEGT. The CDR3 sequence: CASSYFTTGWPNTEAFF. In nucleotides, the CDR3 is TGTGCCAGCAGTTACTTTACGACAGGGTGGCCGAACACTGAAGCTTTCTTT.

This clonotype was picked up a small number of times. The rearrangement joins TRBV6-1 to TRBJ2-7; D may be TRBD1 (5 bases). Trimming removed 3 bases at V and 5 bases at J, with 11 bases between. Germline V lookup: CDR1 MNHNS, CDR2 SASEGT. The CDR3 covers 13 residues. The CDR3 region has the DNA TGTGCCAGCAGTGATTCCAGGGCCCACGAGCAGTACTTC. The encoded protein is CASSDSRAHEQYF.

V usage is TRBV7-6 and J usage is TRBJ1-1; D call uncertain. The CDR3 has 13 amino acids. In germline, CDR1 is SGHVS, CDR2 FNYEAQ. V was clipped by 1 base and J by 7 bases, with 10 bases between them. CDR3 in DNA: TGTGCCAGCAGCTTAGACGGGCGCAGTGAAGCTTTCTTT. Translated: CASSLDGRSEAFF.

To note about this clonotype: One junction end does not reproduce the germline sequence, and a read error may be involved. The CDR3 DNA sequence: TGTGCCAGCGGTTACATCGGGAATACGCAGTATTTT. This gives the protein CASGYIGNTQYF. The chain couples TRBV6-2 or TRBV6-3 to TRBJ2-3, with D maybe TRBD2 (5 bases). The CDR3 loop spans 12 amino acids. Germline CDR1 MNHEY, CDR2 SVGEGT.

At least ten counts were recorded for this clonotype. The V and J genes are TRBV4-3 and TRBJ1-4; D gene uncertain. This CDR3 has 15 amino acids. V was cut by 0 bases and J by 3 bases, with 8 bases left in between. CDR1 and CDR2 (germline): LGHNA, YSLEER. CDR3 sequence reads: CASSQDRSANEKLFF. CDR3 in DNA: TGCGCCAGCAGCCAAGATCGGTCAGCTAATGAAAAACTGTTTTTT.

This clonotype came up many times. Here the CDR3 reads CASSLFSTGMNEQYF. DNA for the CDR3: TGCGCCAGCAGCTTATTTTCGACAGGAATGAACGAGCAGTACTTC. The genes are TRBV5-1 and TRBJ2-7; weak D call: TRBD1 (6 bases). There are 15 residues in the CDR3. Germline CDR1 and CDR2: SGHRS and YFSETQ. V was shortened by 2 bases and J by 5 bases, with 17 bases between the two germline ends.

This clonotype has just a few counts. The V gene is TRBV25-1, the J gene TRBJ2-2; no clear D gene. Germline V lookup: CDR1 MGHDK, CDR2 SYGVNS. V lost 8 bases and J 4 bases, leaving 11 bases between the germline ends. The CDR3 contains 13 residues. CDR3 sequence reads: CASDGPGTGELFF. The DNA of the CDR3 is TGTGCCAGCGACGGTCCGGGCACCGGGGAGCTGTTTTTT.

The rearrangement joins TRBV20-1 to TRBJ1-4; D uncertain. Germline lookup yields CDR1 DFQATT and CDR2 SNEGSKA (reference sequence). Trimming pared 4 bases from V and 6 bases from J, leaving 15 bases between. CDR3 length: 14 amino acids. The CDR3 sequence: CSANVASLDEKLFF. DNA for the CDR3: TGCAGTGCTAACGTCGCGAGTCTAGATGAAAAACTGTTTTTT.